Below, 5 T cell receptor beta chains from the same sample are listed, as sequenced in a study of blood T cell repertoires in COVID-19 (TCRdb year 2020). The library was generated by the immunoSEQ multiplex PCR assay. TCRdb took this table from immuneACCESS and kept in-frame rearrangements with V and J called. Such tables lack part of the clones; where checked against another copy, unresolved V genes explain under half of the gap, and the rest is unexplained. The sample table holds about 480,000 clones, of which around 89% were seen once. In total, the top ten clones hold more than 4% of the sample. Sequenced material: peripheral blood. The receptor set was obtained from a woman aged 25 to 45 with acute or convalescent COVID-19.

The chain uses TRBV11-2 and TRBJ2-3; D remains unclear. CDR3 length: 13 amino acids. Looked up from germline, CDR1 is SGHAT and CDR2 is FQNNGV. V was clipped by 2 bases and J by 2 bases, with 5 bases between them. CDR3 residues: CASSLISTDTQYF. The CDR3 region has the DNA TGTGCCAGCAGCTTAATATCCACAGATACGCAGTATTTT. Full variable domain (rest looked up from reference TRBV11-2 and TRBJ2-3): EAGVAQSPRYKIIEKRQSVAFWCNPISGHATLYWYQQILGQGPKLLIQFQNNGVVDDSQLPKDRFSAERLKGVDSTLKIQPAKLEDSAVYLCASSLISTDTQYFGPGTRLTVL.

This chain connects TRBV3-1 (or the pseudogene TRBV3-2) to TRBJ1-2; 10 bases map to TRBD1. V lost 4 bases, J lost 5 bases, and 4 bases stayed unmatched. Germline CDR1 and CDR2: LGHDT and YNNKEL (reference sequence). This CDR3 is built from 14 residues. The CDR3 reads CASSRQGADYGYTF. CDR3 sequence (DNA): TGTGCCAGCAGCCGACAGGGGGCGGATTATGGCTACACCTTC.

This rearrangement joins TRBV10-2 to TRBJ2-5; TRBD1 might be the D (5 bases). This CDR3 comprises 13 residues. Between the trimmed V and J ends, which lost 2 bases and 3 bases, there was a span of 7 bases. In germline, CDR1 is WSHSY, CDR2 SAAADI. CDR3 DNA sequence: TGCGCCAGCAGTGAGGGCAGGGAAGAGACCCAGTACTTC. It codes for CASSEGREETQYF.

The genes are TRBV5-1 and TRBJ1-6; 7 bases fit TRBD1. Germline CDR1 is SGHRS and CDR2 is YFSETQ. This CDR3 comprises 16 residues. V lost 3 bases, J lost 9 bases, and 12 bases stayed unmatched. The CDR3 sequence is CASSSTAAWTGSPLHF. The CDR3 bases are TGCGCCAGCAGCTCGACGGCGGCCTGGACAGGTTCACCCCTCCACTTT.

This chain connects TRBV27 to TRBJ2-3; TRBD2 aligns across 13 bases. CDR1 MNHEY and CDR2 SMNVEV come from the germline V gene (reference sequence). The CDR3 consists of 14 residues. V was pared by 3 bases and J by 8 bases, with 2 bases of the junction left unmatched. The CDR3 is CASSFTSGGGTQYF. The CDR3 bases are TGTGCCAGCAGTTTTACTAGCGGGGGGGGTACGCAGTATTTT.